This T cell receptor (beta chain) was documented in a study of shared clonotypes between healthy human individuals. With regard to this clone: Its target is unknown.

The CDR3 consists of 14 residues. V lost 0 bases to trimming and J lost 1 base, with 4 bases between them. The germline gives CDR1 SGDLS, CDR2 YYNGEE. Donors were Caucasian adults residing in Nashville, Tennessee, USA. Without sorting, samples used around 100 million PBMCs for genomic DNA. General study findings and limits: The sampled material consisted only of blood, and tissue repertoires are likely to differ.

The authors split each subset's genomic DNA evenly across several immunoSEQ plates. The method was immunoSEQ multiplex PCR; TCRdb's version includes in-frame clones alone and lacks a portion of them. This sample has under 600,000 clones, with around 78% found just once. V usage is TRBV9 and J usage is TRBJ2-2; D is undetermined. The TCR was taken from a middle-aged woman in good health. Some clones in this sample may be carry-over from other donors' samples. The material sequenced was PBMCs. CDR3 sequence (DNA): TGTGCCAGCAGCGTAGTAGAGAACACCGGGGAGCTGTTTTTT. Protein: CASSVVENTGELFF. The complete variable domain, with remaining parts taken from reference TRBV9 and TRBJ2-2, reads DSGVTQTPKHLITATGQRVTLRCSPRSGDLSVYWYQQSLDQGLQFLIQYYNGEERAKGNILERFSAQQFPDLHSELNLSSLELGDSALYFCASSVVENTGELFFGEGSRLTVL.